The clone carrying this T cell receptor beta chain has only a few counts. These data come from a study of T cell repertoires in cytomegalovirus infection. Study background: CMV infection together with matching HLA type was indicated by public TCR beta signatures.

One entry per CDR3 protein, called by TCRdb with MiXCR from the reads. The table has around 170,000 distinct CDR3 sequences, 14% seen once. Trimming removed 1 base from V and 4 bases from J, with 17 bases in between. Germline V CDR1 and CDR2: KGHSH, LQKENI. The CDR3 is 17 residues long. This sequence originates from a human donor in good health (CMV status not recorded). Some clones in this sample may be carry-over from other donors' samples. The V and J genes are TRBV18 and TRBJ1-3; no firm D call. Sample: PBMCs. CDR3 sequence (DNA): TGTGCCAGCTCACCACGGGAACAGCGAGCGCCAGGAAACACCATATATTTT. Its translation: CASSPREQRAPGNTIYF.